Sequencing of this T cell receptor beta chain was carried out in a study of cytomegalovirus exposure and HLA in healthy donors. For the study at large: A data release that came early held approximately 92 million unique TCRs from HLA-typed donors. Study-wide points: The availability of immune exposure information extended only to CMV serostatus. In a later analysis, DRB1 alleles had the most associated TCRs; HLA-C alleles the fewest.

V shed 4 bases, J shed 10 bases, and the junction held 2 bases outside the gene matches. CDR1 is SGHRS and CDR2 is YFSETQ in the germline V gene. CDR3 length: 12 amino acids. A multiplex PCR was run with 60 Vbeta primers and 13 Jbeta primers. Profiling relied on immunoSEQ multiplex PCR, and the TCRdb table lists in-frame clones only, not all of them. This table holds more than 140,000 clones, roughly four fifths found once. With respect to this clone: As yet, its antigen is unknown.

The receptor comes from a man aged 30-40 years in good health and CMV-seropositive. The V call is TRBV5-1, the J call TRBJ1-6; 7 bases fit TRBD1. Sample: PBMCs. In DNA form, the CDR3 reads TGCGCCAGCAGCGAACAGGGGTCACCCCTCCACTTT. It is translated as CASSEQGSPLHF.